This T cell receptor beta chain came from a study of blood T cell repertoires in COVID-19. As for the study in general: COVID-19 samples from acute and convalescent phases originated in the United States, Italy and Spain.

This CDR3 region has 13 residues. Germline V gene sequence: CDR1 SGHAT, CDR2 FQNNGV. Trimming removed 1 base at V and 1 base at J, with 4 bases between. About this clone: Other nucleotide sequences in the sample specify the same CDR3.

Those who participated ranged in age from roughly 18 to 100 years and resided in some 24 US areas. Participants reported their clinical history, and cohort assignment relied on those reports. In the authors' workflow: Amplification of reference gene primers was used by the study to estimate nucleated cell counts. Method: immunoSEQ multiplex PCR; TCRdb's copy keeps in-frame clones and lacks some. The DNA gave D and trimming, while V, J and clone size come from that table. In the table there are some 170,000 clones, less than 90% of which are singletons. The chain joins TRBV11-2 to TRBJ1-1, with no clear D. Sequencing was carried out using PBMCs or T cells enriched from blood (not recorded which). This TCR derives from a human donor with acute COVID-19. The donor label of this sample is uncertain. CDR3 sequence reads: CASSLGPNTEAFF. Here the CDR3 DNA reads TGTGCCAGCAGCTTAGGGCCGAACACTGAAGCTTTCTTT. Full variable domain (outside the CDR3, taken from reference TRBV11-2 and TRBJ1-1): EAGVAQSPRYKIIEKRQSVAFWCNPISGHATLYWYQQILGQGPKLLIQFQNNGVVDDSQLPKDRFSAERLKGVDSTLKIQPAKLEDSAVYLCASSLGPNTEAFFGQGTRLTVV.